The 14 T cell receptor beta chains listed next were all sequenced from one sample in a study of blood T cell repertoires in COVID-19 (dated by TCRdb to about 2020). Library creation used the immunoSEQ multiplex PCR assay. TCRdb took over this immuneACCESS table, retaining in-frame rearrangements with V and J assigned. Such tables are incomplete; in checked studies, under half of the missing clones stem from an unresolved V gene, and the remainder is unexplained. Recorded for this sample are roughly 25,000 clones; around 86% of them occurred a single time. 25% to 30% of the sample comes from the top ten. The sequenced sample consisted of peripheral blood. The receptors here all came from a human donor with active COVID-19. The donor label of this sample is uncertain.

The chain has TRBV6-7 and TRBJ1-1; tentatively, D is TRBD1 (6 bases). TRBV6-7 is given ORF status, its function remaining uncertain. Trimming cost V 0 bases and J 8 bases, with 19 bases left between them. The CDR3 covers 16 residues. CDR3 protein: CASSYSAPGVSAEAFF. CDR3 DNA: TGTGCCAGCAGTTACTCAGCTCCAGGGGTGTCGGCCGAAGCTTTCTTT.

J is TRBJ2-5 and V is TRBV11-2, with TRBD2 as a possible D gene (6 bases). V was cut by 1 base and J by 4 bases, with 13 bases left in between. CDR1 and CDR2 (germline): SGHAT, FQNNGV. The CDR3 loop spans 15 amino acids. The CDR3 DNA is TGTGCCAGCAGCTTAGTCTCGATGGAGGGAGAGACCCAGTACTTC. Translation: CASSLVSMEGETQYF.

The chain is built from TRBV19 and TRBJ1-2, with D perhaps TRBD1 (6 bases). Germline V CDR1 and CDR2: LNHDA, SQIVND (reference sequence). The CDR3 is 17 residues long. V dropped 8 bases and J dropped 7 bases, with 29 bases sitting between them. CDR3 nucleotide sequence: TGTGCCAGTGCCCTTATCCCTCCGGGCCCCCAAGGGGGTGGCTACACCTTC. Translation gives CASALIPPGPQGGGYTF.

V and J are TRBV24-1 and TRBJ1-5, with a tentative D call TRBD1 (5 bases). This CDR3 comprises 14 residues. V was shortened by 5 bases and J by 6 bases, with 13 bases between the two germline ends. The germline gives CDR1 KGHDR, CDR2 SFDVKD. The CDR3 DNA reads as TGTGCCACCAGTGCAGGGCGGGAGTTTCAGCCCCAGCATTTT. This translates into CATSAGREFQPQHF.

V and J are TRBV29-1 and TRBJ2-3; D is unclear. Trimming left V 7 bases short and J 2 bases short, with 7 bases between. The CDR3 is 11 amino acids. Per germline, CDR1 SQVTM and CDR2 ANQGSEA. The CDR3, as DNA: TGCAGCGCCGGGTTCACAGATACGCAGTATTTT. This codes for CSAGFTDTQYF.

In DNA, the CDR3 is TGTGCCAGCAGCCTAGACACGGGGAATTCACCCCTCCACTTT. Its protein product is CASSLDTGNSPLHF. The chain has TRBV7-9 and TRBJ1-6; D unresolved. CDR3 size: 14 residues. Germline assignment: CDR1 SEHNR and CDR2 FQNEAQ (reference sequence). V shed 5 bases and J shed 7 bases, with 12 bases lying between them.

This clone has just one count. This rearrangement joins TRBV4-2 to TRBJ1-1; possibly TRBD1 for D (5 bases). The CDR3 extends over 16 amino acids. The germline V gene encodes CDR1 LGHNA and CDR2 YNFKEQ. The germline V and J ends were trimmed by 4 bases and 1 base, with 16 bases remaining between them. As DNA, the CDR3 is TGTGCCAGCAGCCTAACTCTAGACAGTCAGAACACTGAAGCTTTCTTT. It codes for CASSLTLDSQNTEAFF.

The V and J genes are TRBV7-2 and TRBJ1-6; possibly TRBD1 for D (6 bases). CDR3 size: 15 residues. V lost 5 bases to trimming and J lost 13 bases, with 21 bases between them. Germline V gene lookup returns CDR1 SGHTA and CDR2 FQGNSA. CDR3 sequence (DNA): TGTGCCAGCAGCCCCTGGGACACGTCCATCCCCCCCCTCCACTTT. Its protein product is CASSPWDTSIPPLHF.

The chain combines TRBV6-1 with TRBJ1-1; D unresolved. Germline V gene lookup returns CDR1 MNHNS and CDR2 SASEGT. The CDR3 sequence is 11 residues long. Trimming shortened V by 8 bases and J by 8 bases, and 12 bases separated the two germline ends. CDR3 sequence: CASSPRAEAFF. The CDR3 region has the DNA TGTGCCAGCTCCCCGAGAGCGGAAGCTTTCTTT.

J is TRBJ1-6 and V is TRBV30; D is perhaps TRBD1 (6 bases). Germline CDR1 reads GTSNPN; CDR2 reads SVGIG (reference sequence). The CDR3 has 14 amino acids. Trimming left V 3 bases short and J 5 bases short, with 11 bases between. CDR3 sequence (DNA): TGTGCCTGGAGCCTGGGACAAAATAATTCACCCCTCCACTTT. Amino acids: CAWSLGQNNSPLHF. Looking up the rest from reference TRBV30 and TRBJ1-6 gives the full variable domain: SQTIHQWPATLVQPVGSPLSLECTVEGTSNPNLYWYRQAAGRGLQLLFYSVGIGQISSEVPQNLSASRPQDRQFILSSKKLLLSDSGFYLCAWSLGQNNSPLHFGNGTRLTVT.

This chain connects TRBV18 to TRBJ2-3; D not certain. Germline V gives CDR1 KGHSH, CDR2 LQKENI. Trimming shortened V by 3 bases and J by 0 bases, and 13 bases separated the two germline ends. This CDR3 comprises 16 residues. The CDR3 DNA sequence: TGTGCCAGCTCACCGTCCCGGGTAACTAGCACAGATACGCAGTATTTT. This codes for CASSPSRVTSTDTQYF. Supplemented by reference TRBV18 and TRBJ2-3, the full variable domain reads NAGVMQNPRHLVRRRGQEARLRCSPMKGHSHVYWYRQLPEEGLKFMVYLQKENIIDESGMPKERFSAEFPKEGPSILRIQQVVRGDSAAYFCASSPSRVTSTDTQYFGPGTRLTVL.

This clone was observed a single time. The J gene is TRBJ1-2, the V gene TRBV12-3 or TRBV12-4, with D perhaps TRBD1 (5 bases). The CDR3 covers 13 residues. V lost 1 base, J lost 3 bases, and 6 bases lay in between. CDR3 sequence: CASSLGGDYGYTF. The CDR3 region has the DNA TGTGCCAGCAGTTTAGGGGGGGACTATGGCTACACCTTC.

This clone appeared a single time. The chain has TRBV5-1 and TRBJ2-5; 8 bases align to TRBD1. The CDR3 spans 15 residues. After removal of 1 base from V and 1 base from J, the junction contained 3 bases not matched to a gene. In germline, CDR1 is SGHRS, CDR2 YFSETQ. CDR3 protein: CASSLIQGVQETQYF. Here the CDR3 DNA reads TGCGCCAGCAGCTTGATACAGGGGGTCCAAGAGACCCAGTACTTC. The full variable domain, rest sourced from reference TRBV5-1 and TRBJ2-5, is KAGVTQTPRYLIKTRGQQVTLSCSPISGHRSVSWYQQTPGQGLQFLFEYFSETQRNKGNFPGRFSGRQFSNSRSEMNVSTLELGDSALYLCASSLIQGVQETQYFGPGTRLLVL.

This chain joins TRBV5-1 and TRBJ2-7, with 8 bases identical to TRBD1. After removal of 4 bases from V and 3 bases from J, the junction contained 6 bases not matched to a gene. Looked up from germline, CDR1 is SGHRS and CDR2 is YFSETQ. CDR3 length: 14 amino acids. The CDR3 nucleotides are TGCGCCAGCAGCAAGGGACAGGCAGACTACGAGCAGTACTTC. Translated, it gives CASSKGQADYEQYF.